This T cell receptor beta chain was sequenced in a study of T cells in Graves' hyperthyroidism and ophthalmopathy. Pregnant or lactating patients were excluded, as were those with uncontrolled infection or other autoimmune disease. Each diagnosis was grounded in clinical symptoms, serum thyroxine and TRAb, thyroid ultrasound, and orbital computed tomography. TCR beta CDR3 regions were amplified from RNA. The primer set for the first-round RT-PCR of the TCR CDR3 was HTBI. Via MiXCR, TCRdb re-called the multiplex PCR reads, giving one row per CDR3 protein. The repertoire holds about 420,000 distinct CDR3 sequences, with approximately 14% as singletons. The CDR3 runs 14 residues. V was cut by 1 base and J by 8 bases, with 14 bases left in between. The germline V gene encodes CDR1 SEHNR and CDR2 FQNEAQ (reference sequence). This clonotype showed up many times.

Sequenced input: blood. The source of this sequence is a woman between 18 and 29 years old with Graves' hyperthyroidism. This chain links TRBV7-9 with TRBJ1-2; no reliable D call. For the CDR3, the DNA is TGTGCCAGCAGCTTAGAATCTCGAGTGCGGGGCTACACCTTC. Its translation is CASSLESRVRGYTF.